This T cell receptor (beta chain) was profiled in a study of CD8 T cells in ankylosing spondylitis. The study's findings and limits: A motif of 7 to 9 highly homologous TCR beta variants was seen as apparently characteristic of ankylosing spondylitis blood. Researchers reportedly found disease-linked clones significantly enriched in matched ankylosing spondylitis synovial fluid. Peripheral blood samples showed relatively rare disease-linked clones, and these clones were CD8+. Some motif variants were previously reported in reactive arthritis synovial fluid and blood.

The CDR3 is 13 amino acids. V was pared by 7 bases and J by 10 bases, with 19 bases between. Germline V gene lookup returns CDR1 MDHEN and CDR2 SYDVKM. In making TCR beta libraries, quantitative 5'-RACE with molecular barcodes was used. TCRdb recomputed calls from the 5' RACE reads with MiXCR, one row per CDR3 protein. The sample yields 750,000 to 850,000 distinct CDR3 sequences, about an eighth seen once. This clonotype was detected only a few times. Its target is unknown. This chain joins TRBV28 and TRBJ1-1, with D possibly matching TRBD1 (6 bases). Input material: blood, either unsorted or a sorted T cell fraction (not recorded which). This sequence was found in a male donor with ankylosing spondylitis. The CDR3 DNA sequence: TGTGCCAGCACCAGCGCCCAGGGGCGGTTAGCTTTCTTT. Amino acid sequence: CASTSAQGRLAFF. The full variable domain, its missing parts supplied by reference TRBV28 and TRBJ1-1, is DVKVTQSSRYLVKRTGEKVFLECVQDMDHENMFWYRQDPGLGLRLIYFSYDVKMKEKGDIPEGYSVSREKKERFSLILESASTNQTSMYLCASTSAQGRLAFFGQGTRLTVV.